The 30 T cell receptor beta chains reported below all come from one sample, sequenced in a study of persistence of HIV-infected CD4 T cells. An overlapping HIV-1 Gag peptide pool stimulated these cells at 0.75 to 1 ug/peptide/mL. CD40L-negative CD69-negative CD45RO-high memory CD4+ T cells were sorted as populations depleted of antigen-responding cells. No antigens are known for them. Sequencing used immunoSEQ version 4 in survey mode. Sequencing was performed with immunoSEQ multiplex PCR; in TCRdb, only in-frame clones are kept and a portion is missing. The table records around 60,000 clones, just under 75% of them present only once. Source: CD4+ T cells sorted from PBMCs after roughly 18-hour stimulation, taken from a patient who received antiretroviral therapy. The receptors here all came from an adult man with HIV who was CMV-seropositive.

The chain couples TRBV10-2 to TRBJ1-1; TRBD1 matches 10 bases. The CDR3 is made up of 17 amino acids. Germline trimming cut 5 bases from V and 4 bases from J; bases unmatched to any gene: 13. The germline V gene encodes CDR1 WSHSY and CDR2 SAAADI. For the CDR3, the DNA is TGCGCCAGCAGTTCCGCGACAGGGGGCCGGGTTCGCACTGAAGCTTTCTTT. This codes for CASSSATGGRVRTEAFF.

This chain connects TRBV14 to TRBJ2-7; D is uncertain. Trimming removed 0 bases at V and 3 bases at J, with 3 bases between. The CDR3 spans 12 residues. Germline V gene sequence: CDR1 SGHDN, CDR2 FVKESK. CDR3 sequence reads: CASSQENYEQYF. CDR3 in DNA: TGTGCCAGCAGCCAAGAGAACTACGAGCAGTACTTC.

This chain joins TRBV2 and TRBJ1-2; D unclear. Germline CDR1 reads SNHLY; CDR2 reads FYNNEI. CDR3 length equals 13 residues. V was clipped by 4 bases and J by 4 bases, with 10 bases between them. This chain's CDR3 is CASSGERSYGYTF. The CDR3 DNA reads TGTGCCAGCAGTGGGGAGAGATCCTATGGCTACACCTTC.

The chain links TRBV7-6 to TRBJ2-7, with 8 bases aligning to TRBD1. The germline gives CDR1 SGHVS, CDR2 FNYEAQ. V lost 4 bases, J lost 6 bases, and 8 bases stayed unmatched. The CDR3 runs to 14 residues. The CDR3: CASSSSDRVGEQYF. The CDR3 DNA reads TGTGCCAGCAGCTCTTCGGACAGGGTCGGCGAGCAGTACTTC.

The V call is TRBV15, the J call TRBJ1-1, with D maybe TRBD1 (5 bases). The CDR3 loop spans 15 amino acids. The V end lost 0 bases, the J end lost 2 bases, and 10 bases lay between the germline ends. Germline lookup yields CDR1 LNHNV and CDR2 YYDKDF (reference sequence). This chain's CDR3 is CATSRDRQPNTEAFF. DNA for the CDR3: TGTGCCACCAGCAGAGATCGACAGCCTAACACTGAAGCTTTCTTT.

The V and J genes are TRBV21-1 and TRBJ1-4; the D call of TRBD1 is as the table states it, not checked on the DNA. TRBV21-1 has pseudogene status. This CDR3 is built from 14 residues. CDR3 sequence reads: CASSIRTDNEKLFF. CDR3 coding DNA: TGTGCCAGCAGCATCCGGACAGATAATGAAAAACTGTTTTTT.

Only one count was recorded for this clone. The rearrangement links TRBV7-9 to TRBJ2-7; D is undetermined. CDR3 length: 13 residues. V was trimmed by 3 bases and J by 5 bases, leaving 11 bases between them. CDR1 SEHNR and CDR2 FQNEAQ come from the germline V gene (reference sequence). CDR3 amino acids: CASSLTVGNEQYF. As DNA, the CDR3 is TGTGCCAGCAGCTTGACTGTTGGCAACGAGCAGTACTTC.

V and J are TRBV9 and TRBJ1-2; D remains ambiguous. CDR3 length: 15 residues. Trimming took 3 bases from V and 1 from J, leaving 13 bases between them. Per germline, CDR1 SGDLS and CDR2 YYNGEE. The CDR3 protein is CASSARKGVNYGYTF. In DNA form, the CDR3 reads TGTGCCAGCAGCGCCCGGAAGGGAGTTAACTATGGCTACACCTTC.

This chain connects TRBV19 to TRBJ1-5; D perhaps matches TRBD1 (6 bases). This CDR3 comprises 14 residues. The germline CDR1 and CDR2 sequences are LNHDA and SQIVND (reference sequence). The germline V and J ends were trimmed by 7 bases and 7 bases, with 17 bases remaining between them. For the CDR3, the DNA is TGTGCCAGTACCCCACAGGAGGGGGGCCAGCCCCAGCATTTT. Translated, it gives CASTPQEGGQPQHF.

This clone was found a few times. The V and J genes are TRBV6-5 and TRBJ1-5; D unclear. Germline values: CDR1 MNHEY, CDR2 SVGAGI. Trimming shortened V by 2 bases and J by 6 bases, and 14 bases separated the two germline ends. The CDR3 spans 15 residues. The CDR3 DNA reads as TGTGCCAGCAGTTACCGCCCGGACGAGGGTCAGCCCCAGCATTTT. Its protein is CASSYRPDEGQPQHF.

This chain's CDR3 is CASSAQDRWGTEAFF. CDR3 DNA sequence: TGTGCCAGCAGCGCCCAGGACAGATGGGGCACTGAAGCTTTCTTT. This chain uses TRBV5-4 with TRBJ1-1; perhaps TRBD1 as D (6 bases). CDR3 length: 15 residues. Trimming took 4 bases from V and 4 from J, leaving 17 bases between them. CDR1 SGHNT and CDR2 YYREEE come from the germline V gene (reference sequence). The whole variable domain, filled in from reference TRBV5-4 and TRBJ1-1, reads ETGVTQSPTHLIKTRGQQVTLRCSSQSGHNTVSWYQQALGQGPQFIFQYYREEENGRGNFPPRFSGLQFPNYSSELNVNALELDDSALYLCASSAQDRWGTEAFFGQGTRLTVV.

The rearrangement links TRBV24-1 to TRBJ2-3; 12 bases match TRBD1. The CDR3 totals 16 residues. The germline gives CDR1 KGHDR, CDR2 SFDVKD. The V segment lost 5 bases and the J segment 0 bases; nucleotides outside the gene matches: 2. This CDR3 reads CATSGGQGASTDTQYF. The CDR3 DNA reads TGTGCCACCAGTGGGGGACAGGGGGCGAGCACAGATACGCAGTATTTT.

CDR3 region: CASRQGETGEQYF. The CDR3 coding sequence is TGTGCCAGCAGACAGGGTGAGACTGGCGAGCAGTACTTC. The chain uses TRBV2 and TRBJ2-7; D possibly corresponds to TRBD1 (6 bases). V gave up 6 bases and J gave up 6 bases, with 15 bases separating them. Germline-derived CDR1 and CDR2 are SNHLY and FYNNEI. This CDR3 has 13 amino acids.

The chain has TRBV6-2 or TRBV6-3 and TRBJ1-5; 9 bases fit TRBD1. V shed 2 bases and J 3 bases; nucleotides not matched to a gene: 11. The CDR3 totals 18 residues. Germline-derived CDR1 and CDR2 are MNHEY and SVGEGT. The CDR3 bases are TGTGCCAGCAGTTACCATCCATCGACAGGGGGTTTCAATCAGCCCCAGCATTTT. It translates to CASSYHPSTGGFNQPQHF.

For this clone: Distinct nucleotide sequences in the sample also encode this CDR3. The V and J genes are TRBV19 and TRBJ2-1; TRBD2 matches 14 bases. This CDR3 has 15 amino acids. V gave up 3 bases and J gave up 6 bases; unmatched junction bases: 1. Germline lookup yields CDR1 LNHDA and CDR2 SQIVND (reference sequence). The DNA for the CDR3 is TGTGCCAGTAGTATGGGACTAGCGGGGGTCAATGAGCAGTTCTTC. It codes for CASSMGLAGVNEQFF. The full variable domain, in which reference TRBV19 and TRBJ2-1 provide the parts outside the CDR3, is DGGITQSPKYLFRKEGQNVTLSCEQNLNHDAMYWYRQDPGQGLRLIYYSQIVNDFQKGDIAEGYSVSREKKESFPLTVTSAQKNPTAFYLCASSMGLAGVNEQFFGPGTRLTVL.

This chain uses TRBV7-9 with TRBJ1-5, with D possibly matching TRBD1 (5 bases). Germline-derived CDR1 and CDR2 are SEHNR and FQNEAQ (reference sequence). This CDR3 comprises 15 residues. V was cut by 0 bases and J by 4 bases, with 10 bases left in between. This chain's CDR3 is CASSLARDGNQPQHF. CDR3 DNA: TGTGCCAGCAGCTTAGCCCGGGACGGGAATCAGCCCCAGCATTTT.

This chain connects TRBV19 to TRBJ1-5; 7 bases fit TRBD1. The CDR3 covers 18 residues. CDR1 LNHDA and CDR2 SQIVND come from the germline V gene (reference sequence). The V and J ends lost 3 bases and 5 bases, in that order; junction bases with no gene match: 16. The CDR3 DNA sequence: TGTGCCAGTAGTATCCCCCCCAACTGGGACAGCATCTATCAGCCCCAGCATTTT. It is translated as CASSIPPNWDSIYQPQHF.

V usage is TRBV29-1 and J usage is TRBJ1-2; 9 positions match TRBD1. Germline CDR1 is SQVTM and CDR2 is ANQGSEA. Losses at the gene ends were 4 bases for V and 4 bases for J; bases not matched to a gene: 4. The CDR3 loop spans 13 amino acids. The CDR3 nucleotides are TGCAGCGTTGCGACAGGGGGAACCTATGGCTACACCTTC. Encoded protein: CSVATGGTYGYTF.

Regarding this clone: The junction shows a germline mismatch at one end, possibly a read error. V gene TRBV6-5 combines with J gene TRBJ1-6; D is undetermined. The CDR3 runs 15 residues. Germline CDR1 and CDR2: MNHEY and SVGAGI. The CDR3 protein is CASGGISSYNSPLHF. The CDR3 coding sequence is TGTGCCAGCGGAGGGATAAGCTCCTATAATTCACCCCTCCATTTT.

The rearrangement uses TRBV3-1 (or the pseudogene TRBV3-2) and TRBJ2-4, with 7 nucleotides matching TRBD1. Trimming took 3 bases from V and 4 from J; bases not matched to a gene: 6. The CDR3 spans 15 residues. Per germline, CDR1 LGHDT and CDR2 YNNKEL (reference sequence). The CDR3 loop is CASSQVSGQKNIQYF. DNA for the CDR3: TGTGCCAGCAGCCAGGTGTCGGGACAGAAAAACATTCAGTACTTC.

The chain combines TRBV7-2 with TRBJ2-7, with D tentatively TRBD1 (5 bases). V was shortened by 2 bases and J by 1 base, with 12 bases between the two germline ends. The CDR3 totals 15 residues. Looked up from germline, CDR1 is SGHTA and CDR2 is FQGNSA. The CDR3 loop is CASSLSPQGSYEQYF. The CDR3 region has the DNA TGTGCCAGCAGCTTAAGCCCCCAGGGATCCTACGAGCAGTACTTC.

Of note for this clone: The sample contains more than one DNA sequence encoding this CDR3. The V call is TRBV28, the J call TRBJ1-1, with a weak D call TRBD1 (6 bases). The CDR3 sequence is 13 residues long. V was clipped by 3 bases and J by 1 base, with 6 bases between them. Germline CDR1 reads MDHEN; CDR2 reads SYDVKM. The CDR3 region is CASSLGQNTEAFF. The CDR3, as DNA: TGTGCCAGCAGTTTGGGACAGAACACTGAAGCTTTCTTT.

This clone was observed a few times. This chain joins TRBV12-3 or TRBV12-4 and TRBJ1-5, with 7 positions matching TRBD1. The V gene end was trimmed by 5 bases and the J gene end by 5 bases; junction bases not matched to a gene: 3. The CDR3 extends over 13 amino acids. Written as DNA, the CDR3 is TGTGCCAGCAGTCAGGACAGGTATCAGCCCCAGCATTTT. Encoded protein: CASSQDRYQPQHF.

This clone has just a few counts. The chain employs TRBV18 and TRBJ1-2; D remains ambiguous. The CDR3 length is 13 residues. V was cut by 3 bases and J by 6 bases, with 11 bases left in between. Germline values: CDR1 KGHSH, CDR2 LQKENI. The chain's CDR3 is CASSPNRRDGYTF. The CDR3 nucleotides read TGTGCCAGCTCACCGAACAGAAGGGATGGCTACACCTTC. Supplemented by reference TRBV18 and TRBJ1-2, the full variable domain reads NAGVMQNPRHLVRRRGQEARLRCSPMKGHSHVYWYRQLPEEGLKFMVYLQKENIIDESGMPKERFSAEFPKEGPSILRIQQVVRGDSAAYFCASSPNRRDGYTFGSGTRLTVV.

This chain uses TRBV28 with TRBJ1-6, with D hard to call. V was cut by 2 bases and J by 3 bases, with 8 bases left in between. This CDR3 is built from 15 residues. The germline V gene encodes CDR1 MDHEN and CDR2 SYDVKM. Here the CDR3 reads CASSLKAIYNSPLHF. CDR3 DNA: TGTGCCAGCAGTTTAAAGGCCATCTATAATTCACCCCTCCACTTT.

The chain joins TRBV6-5 to TRBJ2-3; either TRBD1 or TRBD2 may fit D (5 bases each). V was shortened by 7 bases and J by 2 bases, with 16 bases between the two germline ends. The CDR3 extends over 15 amino acids. In germline, CDR1 is MNHEY, CDR2 SVGAGI. Here the CDR3 DNA reads TGTGCCAGCACTCGCCTGGGGGAATTCACAGATACGCAGTATTTT. This codes for CASTRLGEFTDTQYF.

This chain connects TRBV6-5 to TRBJ2-5; TRBD1 agrees at 8 bases. The length of the CDR3 is 13 residues. Losses at the gene ends were 5 bases for V and 5 bases for J; bases not matched to a gene: 4. Germline loops: CDR1 MNHEY, CDR2 SVGAGI. CDR3 amino acids: CASSRQGRETQYF. The CDR3 DNA reads as TGTGCCAGCAGTCGACAGGGGAGGGAGACCCAGTACTTC.

This clone was counted between two and nine times. This chain joins TRBV7-9 and TRBJ1-2, with D possibly TRBD1 on 6 matching bases. CDR3 size: 12 residues. V was pared by 4 bases and J by 7 bases, with 10 bases between. Germline V gene sequence: CDR1 SEHNR, CDR2 FQNEAQ (reference sequence). CDR3 residues: CASSSSQGGYTF. CDR3 bases: TGTGCCAGCAGCTCCTCACAGGGTGGCTACACCTTC.

The rearrangement joins TRBV9 to TRBJ1-6; 8 bases are a match to TRBD1. CDR3 size: 13 residues. The germline V gene has CDR1 SGDLS and CDR2 YYNGEE. Losses at the gene ends were 5 bases for V and 10 bases for J; bases not matched to a gene: 5. CDR3 nucleotides: TGTGCCAGCAGTGGACAGGGCTACTCACCCCTCCACTTT. It specifies CASSGQGYSPLHF.

CDR3 sequence reads: CSARVKGEQYF. CDR3 DNA: TGCAGTGCTAGAGTGAAGGGGGAGCAGTACTTC. V gene TRBV20-1 combines with J gene TRBJ2-7; possibly TRBD1 for D (5 bases). The length of the CDR3 is 11 residues. Per germline, CDR1 DFQATT and CDR2 SNEGSKA (reference sequence). The V gene lost 1 base and the J gene lost 7 bases, with 8 bases spanning the gap.